This T cell receptor beta chain was identified during a study of CD8+ T cells in alopecia areata (dated by TCRdb to 2017 to 2018). Background for the entire study: Skin from C3H/HeJ donors with spontaneous alopecia (roughly 6-13 months old) was grafted onto female C3H/HeJ recipients that were roughly 7-10 weeks old. High-throughput TCRbeta sequencing was used to examine T cell clonal expansion in alopecia areata in both the C3H/HeJ mouse model and human patients. Scalp tissue and sorted CD4+ and CD8+ peripheral blood T cells from patchy and totalis/universalis alopecia areata patients and from healthy controls were covered by human TCRbeta sequencing. Scalp clonality was compared across normal scalp (n=4), patchy alopecia areata scalp (n=8), and alopecia totalis/universalis scalp (n=8). RNA came from the PAXgene miRNA kit for fixed scalp, the miRNeasy kit for PBMCs, and the RNeasy kit for mouse skin. Amplification of TCRbeta CDR3 regions was done by immunoSEQ multiplex PCR using 35 Vbeta forward primers and 13 Jbeta reverse primers.

To prepare the library, the immunoSEQ multiplex PCR assay was applied. RNA was extracted from all samples and reverse transcribed into cDNA as template for TCR sequencing. SuperScript III was used to make first-strand cDNA, primed with a 2:1 mix of oligo-dT and random hexamers. A synthetic immune receptor repertoire was used to measure amplification bias, and any remaining bias was corrected computationally. Libraries were sequenced on Illumina HiSeq using 60 bp reads that covered the CDR3 and were read from J toward V. As for the authors' bioinformatics: After raw reads were preprocessed to remove errors, the CDR3 was defined following IMGT conventions as running from the conserved cysteine to phenylalanine. Clonality was computed by normalizing Shannon entropy by log2 of the number of productive unique TCRs and subtracting the result from 1. Scalp TCRbeta sequences were cross-referenced with sorted blood CD4 and CD8 repertoires so that the CD4 or CD8 identity of scalp clones could be inferred. TCRdb took over this immuneACCESS table, retaining in-frame rearrangements with V and J assigned. Such tables are incomplete; in checked studies, under half of the missing clones stem from an unresolved V gene, and the remainder is unexplained. The DNA gave D and trimming, while V, J and clone size come from that table. The sample features roughly 260,000 clones, and none is a singleton. In total, the top ten clones hold 0.9% to 1.5% of the sample.

Overall study outcomes, separate from this receptor: Compared with normal scalp, lesional scalp, particularly in alopecia totalis/universalis, had higher clonality and more expanded CD8+ clones, which suggests antigenic drive. Shared TCR sequences between patients were less evident than in mice, which may be partly attributable to HLA diversity in the patient population. Unlike mouse skin, where gammadelta T cells dominate, normal human skin contains resident alphabeta T cells that get sequenced too, which complicates analysis of the scalp TCR repertoire.

The CDR3 runs 14 residues from the cysteine to the phenylalanine. The 30 bases shown cover part of the CDR3, and their frame starts at base 1. The germline ends are 8 bases apart after V is trimmed by 3 bases and J by 2 bases. Looking up the germline V gene yields CDR1 NNHDY and CDR2 SYVADS. This clone occurred a few times. The antigen it binds to is not known. A single base separates this from a much larger clone, so it may be a read error. For this receptor, the gene names and germline sequences are taken from the mouse. The read ends 4 residues shy of where the CDR3 ends; the end is completed using the germline J gene. Pooled mouse cutaneous lymph node cells were stained for CD4, CD8alpha, NKG2D, NKG2ACE and other markers and were then sorted on a BD Influx.

The chain employs TRBV13-3 and TRBJ2-2; the best D guess is TRBD1, with 5 bases matching. Sample: CD4+ T cells sorted from a lymph node. This receptor was identified in a C3H/HeJ mouse with alopecia areata. Mice belonging to this strain carry MHC haplotype H2-k. The CDR3 amino acid sequence is: CASSAAGNTGQLYF. Partial CDR3 DNA: TGTGCCAGCAGTGCTGCAGGGAACACCGGG.